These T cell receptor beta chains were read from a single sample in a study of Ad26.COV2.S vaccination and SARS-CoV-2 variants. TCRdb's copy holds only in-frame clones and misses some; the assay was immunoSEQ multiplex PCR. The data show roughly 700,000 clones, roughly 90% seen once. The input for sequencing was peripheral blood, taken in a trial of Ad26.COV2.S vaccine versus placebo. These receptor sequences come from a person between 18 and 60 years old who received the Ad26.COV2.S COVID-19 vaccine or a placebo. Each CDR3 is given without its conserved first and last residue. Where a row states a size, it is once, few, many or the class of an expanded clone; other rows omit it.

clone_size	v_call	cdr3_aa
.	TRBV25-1	ASSEWGQSWEQY
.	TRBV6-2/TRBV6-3	ASSHPGGTEAF
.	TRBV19	ASSTSGQITDTQY
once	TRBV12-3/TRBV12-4	ASSLCLNTEAF
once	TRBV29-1	SVGGTSGLREQY
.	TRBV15	ATSSRDSTYGYT
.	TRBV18	ASSPPGQPTYEQY
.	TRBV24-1	ATSDSRDRGGRDEQF
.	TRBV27	ASSFYLGGTYEQY
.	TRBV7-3	ASSYQGGEGETQY
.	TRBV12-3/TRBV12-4	ASSFNGPLG
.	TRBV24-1	ATSQTGSSYEQY
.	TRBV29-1	SVISWGAYNYGYT
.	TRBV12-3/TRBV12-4	ASSLRNTEAF
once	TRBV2	ASSESGGRYTGELF
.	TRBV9	ASSVVGAGGASYNEQF
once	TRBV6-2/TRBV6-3	ASSWDRQNSPLH
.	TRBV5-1	ASSLDLGLVYGYT
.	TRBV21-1	ASSKAPGFKTQY
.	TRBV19	ASREEGMYNSPLH
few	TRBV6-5	ASSYSNESPLH
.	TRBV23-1	ASPPEGYGQPQH
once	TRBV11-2	ASSFLATTGELF
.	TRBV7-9	ASSLDGRDRGQPQH
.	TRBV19	ASSSEGTSGNTIY
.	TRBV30	AWRDRGSYNSPLH